This TCR beta chain was sequenced in a study of blood T cell repertoires in COVID-19. Turning to the study itself: Sites in the United States, Italy and Spain provided acute and convalescent COVID-19 samples. T cells, B-cell-depleted T cells, or PBMCs provided the cDNA or gDNA that served as material.

This clone turned up a few times. In the source study's methods: Reference gene primer amplification gave estimated nucleated cell counts. TCRdb's table, derived via immunoSEQ multiplex PCR, lists solely in-frame clones and lacks some. V, J and clone size were drawn from that table, and D and trimming were deduced from the DNA. The sample consists of roughly 60,000 clones, around 80% of them appearing once. CDR1 is DFQATT and CDR2 is SNEGSKA in the germline V gene (reference sequence). This CDR3 is 11 amino acids long. Trimming took 3 bases from V and 8 from J, leaving 10 bases between them. The sample taken for sequencing was peripheral blood. The V and J genes are TRBV20-1 and TRBJ1-2; no reliable D call. This clonotype was sampled from a woman aged 60-70 years with acute or convalescent COVID-19. CDR3 region: CSASIGEGYTF. CDR3 sequence (DNA): TGCAGTGCTAGTATCGGGGAAGGCTACACCTTC.